This is a list of T cell receptor beta chains from one sample in a study of beta chain features in type 1 diabetes. Measured with immunoSEQ multiplex PCR; TCRdb has only the in-frame clones, and not every one. The top ten hold 0.0085% to 0.012% of the sample, which has 350,000 to 400,000 clones, approximately 12% seen once. The sequenced sample consisted of naive CD4+ T cells from blood. These TCRs come from a woman in her late teens or twenties with type 1 diabetes. CDR3s include the opening cysteine and the closing phenylalanine or tryptophan. D genes are given only for firm matches. Clone size appears in some rows only: once, few, many, or a class for an expanded clone.

TRBD1	TRBV5-4	TRBJ1-1	few	TGTGCCAGCCGACGACAGGGGAATACTGAAGCTTTCTTT	CASRRQGNTEAFF
TRBD1	TRBV7-2	TRBJ1-4	-	TGTGCCAGCAGCTCGACAGGGCCCAATGAAAAACTGTTTTTT	CASSSTGPNEKLFF
-	TRBV5-4	TRBJ2-7	few	TGTGCCAGCAGCTTGGGGGGCAGGACCTACGAGCAGTACTTC	CASSLGGRTYEQYF
-	TRBV4-3	TRBJ1-1	-	TGCGCCAGCAGCCAAGCCGGGGTGTACATGAACACTGAAGCTTTCTTT	CASSQAGVYMNTEAFF
-	TRBV2	TRBJ2-5	few	TGTGCCAGCATAGGGGCAGGGCTGCAAGAGACCCAGTACTTC	CASIGAGLQETQYF
-	TRBV5-1	TRBJ1-1	-	TGCGCCAGCAGCTCAGGGGTGAACACTGAAGCTTTCTTT	CASSSGVNTEAFF
TRBD1	TRBV4-1	TRBJ2-7	few	TGCGCCAGCAGCCAAGGAGACAGGGGATTAGATTCCTACGAGCAGTACTTC	CASSQGDRGLDSYEQYF
TRBD1	TRBV7-2	TRBJ1-6	-	TGTGCCAGCAGCCGCCAGGGACAGAATTCACCCCTCCACTTT	CASSRQGQNSPLHF
TRBD2	TRBV7-2	TRBJ2-4	-	TGTGCCAGCAGCTTAGTGCGGGGGGGAGACGTTCAGTACTTC	CASSLVRGGDVQYF
TRBD2	TRBV7-3	TRBJ2-1	-	TGTGCCAGCAGCACTGGGACTAACCGTGAGCAGTTCTTC	CASSTGTNREQFF
-	TRBV14	TRBJ1-5	few	TGTGCCAGCAGCCAAACCGCGGCTCAGCCCCAGCATTTT	CASSQTAAQPQHF
-	TRBV30	TRBJ2-3	few	TGTGCCTGGAGTGGCGGACCGGGACTCACGCGGGTAGATACGCAGTATTTT	CAWSGGPGLTRVDTQYF
-	TRBV6-5	TRBJ2-1	few	TGTGCCAGCAGTTACAGACAGGAGCAGTTCTTC	CASSYRQEQFF
-	TRBV6-5	TRBJ2-7	few	TGTGCCAGCAGTTACAGAACTTCCTACGAGCAGTACTTC	CASSYRTSYEQYF
-	TRBV29-1	TRBJ2-7	-	TGCAGCGTTAACCGGGACTCGGGCTCCTACGAGCAGTACTTC	CSVNRDSGSYEQYF
TRBD1	TRBV12-5	TRBJ1-2	-	TGTGCTAGTGGTTCCACAGGGGGGGTTGGCTACACCTTC	CASGSTGGVGYTF
-	TRBV5-1	TRBJ2-1	few	TGCGCCAGCAGCTTGGGCCACAACTCCTACAATGAGCAGTTCTTC	CASSLGHNSYNEQFF